Ten or more counts support the clone carrying this T cell receptor beta chain. The antigen is undetermined. Looked up from germline, CDR1 is LNHDA and CDR2 is SQIVND (reference sequence). Trimming removed 4 bases at V and 6 bases at J, with 16 bases between. The CDR3 runs to 14 residues. The data are from a study of Graves' ophthalmopathy and Graves' hyperthyroidism. Study results and caveats: The authors also found most expanded thyroid clonotypes above 0.001 frequency in blood.

By definition, stable hyperthyroidism involved no ophthalmopathy within 18 months of follow-up. Uncontrolled infections, pregnancy, lactation or other autoimmune diseases led to patient exclusion. The authors amplified TCR beta CDR3 regions from RNA transcripts. First-round RT-PCR used HTBI primers; second-round multiplex PCR followed. Via MiXCR, TCRdb re-called the multiplex PCR reads, giving one row per CDR3 protein. The data hold hundreds of thousands of distinct CDR3 sequences, with roughly 21% observed a single time. The rearrangement uses TRBV19 and TRBJ2-7; D is tentatively TRBD1 or TRBD2 (6 bases each). The clonotype comes from a woman between 18 and 29 years old with stable Graves' hyperthyroidism. The sample taken for sequencing was peripheral blood. CDR3 nucleotide sequence: TGTGCCAGTAGTAGACCGGGGGCGGAACGCGAGCAGTACTTC. Translated: CASSRPGAEREQYF.